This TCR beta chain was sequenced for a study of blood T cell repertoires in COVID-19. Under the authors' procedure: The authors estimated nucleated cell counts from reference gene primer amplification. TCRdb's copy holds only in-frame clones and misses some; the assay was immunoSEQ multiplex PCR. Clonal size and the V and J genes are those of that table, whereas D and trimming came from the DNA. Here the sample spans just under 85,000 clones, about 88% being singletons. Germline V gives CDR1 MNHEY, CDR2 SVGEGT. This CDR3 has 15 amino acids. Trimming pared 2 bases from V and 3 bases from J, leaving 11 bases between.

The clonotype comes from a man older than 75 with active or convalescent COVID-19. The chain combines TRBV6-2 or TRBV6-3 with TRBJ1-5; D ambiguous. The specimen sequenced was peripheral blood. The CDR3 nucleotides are TGTGCCAGCAGTTACACCGCAGTGCCCAATCAGCCCCAGCATTTT. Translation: CASSYTAVPNQPQHF.